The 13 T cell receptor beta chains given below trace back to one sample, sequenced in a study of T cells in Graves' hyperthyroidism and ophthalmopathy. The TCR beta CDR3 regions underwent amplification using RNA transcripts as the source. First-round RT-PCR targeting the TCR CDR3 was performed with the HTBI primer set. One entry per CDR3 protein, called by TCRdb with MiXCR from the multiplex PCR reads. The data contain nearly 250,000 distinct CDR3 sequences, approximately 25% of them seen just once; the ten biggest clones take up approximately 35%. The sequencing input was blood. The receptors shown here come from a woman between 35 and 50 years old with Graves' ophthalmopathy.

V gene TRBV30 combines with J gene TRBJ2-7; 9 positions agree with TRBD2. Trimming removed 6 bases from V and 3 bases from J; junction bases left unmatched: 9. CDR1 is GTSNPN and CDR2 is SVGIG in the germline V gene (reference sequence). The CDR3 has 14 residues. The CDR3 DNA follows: TGTGCCTGTTCCGGGACTAGCTTCAACTACGAGCAGTACTTC. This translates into CACSGTSFNYEQYF. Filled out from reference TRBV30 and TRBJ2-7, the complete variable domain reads SQTIHQWPATLVQPVGSPLSLECTVEGTSNPNLYWYRQAAGRGLQLLFYSVGIGQISSEVPQNLSASRPQDRQFILSSKKLLLSDSGFYLCACSGTSFNYEQYFGPGTRLTVT.

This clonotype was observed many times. CDR3 region: CASSIRAGNTEAFF. The CDR3, as DNA: TGTGCCAGCAGCATCCGAGCGGGGAACACTGAAGCTTTCTTT. The chain has TRBV7-2 and TRBJ1-1, with no clear D. The CDR3 runs to 14 residues. Trimming cost V 5 bases and J 1 base, with 11 bases left between them. Germline CDR1 is SGHTA and CDR2 is FQGNSA.

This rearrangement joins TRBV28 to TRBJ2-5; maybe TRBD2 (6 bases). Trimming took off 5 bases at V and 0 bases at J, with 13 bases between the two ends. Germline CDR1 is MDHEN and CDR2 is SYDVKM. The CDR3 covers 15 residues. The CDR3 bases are TGTGCCAGCAGTGGCAAGGACTATGACCAAGAGACCCAGTACTTC. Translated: CASSGKDYDQETQYF.

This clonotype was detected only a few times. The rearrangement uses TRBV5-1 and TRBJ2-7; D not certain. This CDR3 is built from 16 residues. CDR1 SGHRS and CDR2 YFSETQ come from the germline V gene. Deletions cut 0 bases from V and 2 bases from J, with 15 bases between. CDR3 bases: TGCGCCAGCAGCTTGGCCCATCCCAAAAACCCCTACGAGCAGTACTTC. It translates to CASSLAHPKNPYEQYF. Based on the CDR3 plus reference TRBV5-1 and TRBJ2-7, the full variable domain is KAGVTQTPRYLIKTRGQQVTLSCSPISGHRSVSWYQQTPGQGLQFLFEYFSETQRNKGNFPGRFSGRQFSNSRSEMNVSTLELGDSALYLCASSLAHPKNPYEQYFGPGTRLTVT.

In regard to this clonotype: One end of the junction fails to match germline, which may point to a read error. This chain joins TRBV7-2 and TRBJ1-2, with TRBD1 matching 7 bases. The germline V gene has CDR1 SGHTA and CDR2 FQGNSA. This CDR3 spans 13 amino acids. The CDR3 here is CASSLQQGYGYIF. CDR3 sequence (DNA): TGTGCCAGCAGCTTACAACAGGGGTATGGCTACATCTTC.

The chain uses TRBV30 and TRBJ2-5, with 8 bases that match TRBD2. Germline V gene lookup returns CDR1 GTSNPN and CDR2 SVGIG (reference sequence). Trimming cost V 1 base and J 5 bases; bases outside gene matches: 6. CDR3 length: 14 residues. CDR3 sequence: CAWSAGGGAETQYF. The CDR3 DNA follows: TGTGCCTGGAGTGCCGGGGGGGGCGCGGAGACCCAGTACTTC.

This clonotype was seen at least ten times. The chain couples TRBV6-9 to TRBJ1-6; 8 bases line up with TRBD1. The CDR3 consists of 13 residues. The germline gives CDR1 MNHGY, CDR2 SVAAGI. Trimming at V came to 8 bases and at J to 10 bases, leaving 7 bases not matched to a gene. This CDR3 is CASLQGVASPLHF. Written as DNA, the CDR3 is TGTGCCAGCTTACAGGGGGTAGCCTCACCCCTCCACTTT.

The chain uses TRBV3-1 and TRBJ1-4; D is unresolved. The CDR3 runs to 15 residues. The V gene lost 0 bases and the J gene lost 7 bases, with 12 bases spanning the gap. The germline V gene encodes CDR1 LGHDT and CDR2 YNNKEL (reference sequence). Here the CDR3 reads CASSQDGYSSEKLFF. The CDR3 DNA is TGTGCCAGCAGCCAAGACGGGTATAGCAGTGAAAAACTGTTTTTT.

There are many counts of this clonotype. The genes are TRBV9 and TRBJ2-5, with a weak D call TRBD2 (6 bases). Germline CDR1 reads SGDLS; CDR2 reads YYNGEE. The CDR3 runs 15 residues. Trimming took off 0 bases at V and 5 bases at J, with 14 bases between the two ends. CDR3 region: CASSVDGSPQETQYF. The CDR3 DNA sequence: TGTGCCAGCAGCGTAGACGGGAGTCCCCAGGAGACCCAGTACTTC.

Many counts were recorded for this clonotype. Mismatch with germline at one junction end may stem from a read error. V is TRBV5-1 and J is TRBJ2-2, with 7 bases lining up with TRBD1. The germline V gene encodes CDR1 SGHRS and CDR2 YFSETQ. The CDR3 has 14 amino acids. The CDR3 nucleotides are TGTGCCAGCAGCCCAGGGGGGAACACCGGGGAGCTGTTTTTT. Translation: CASSPGGNTGELFF.

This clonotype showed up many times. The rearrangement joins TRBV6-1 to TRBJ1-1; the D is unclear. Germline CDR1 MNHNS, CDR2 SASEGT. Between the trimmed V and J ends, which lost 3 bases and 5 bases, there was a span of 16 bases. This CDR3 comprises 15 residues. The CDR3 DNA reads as TGTGCCAGCAGTGATGCGACCGTAGGAGGAACTGAAGCTTTCTTT. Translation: CASSDATVGGTEAFF.

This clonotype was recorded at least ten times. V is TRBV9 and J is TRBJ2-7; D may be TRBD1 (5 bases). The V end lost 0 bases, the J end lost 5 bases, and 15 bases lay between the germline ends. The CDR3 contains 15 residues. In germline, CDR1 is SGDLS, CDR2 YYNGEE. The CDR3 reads CASSVGQGIINEQYF. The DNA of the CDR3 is TGTGCCAGCAGCGTAGGGCAGGGAATCATCAACGAGCAGTACTTC.

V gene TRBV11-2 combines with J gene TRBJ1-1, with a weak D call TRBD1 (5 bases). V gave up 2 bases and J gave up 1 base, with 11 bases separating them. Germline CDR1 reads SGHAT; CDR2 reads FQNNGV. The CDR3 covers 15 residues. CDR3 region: CASSLRAGRNTEAFF. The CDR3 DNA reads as TGTGCCAGCAGCTTAAGAGCAGGGAGGAACACTGAAGCTTTCTTT.